The rows below give T cell receptor beta chains drawn from one sample of a study of T cell changes during pregnancy in multiple sclerosis. Produced via immunoSEQ multiplex PCR; TCRdb's table is partial and in-frame only. The table has 15,000 to 20,000 clones, approximately 96% seen once; the top ten hold about 0.94%. Material: peripheral blood, obtained in the third trimester of pregnancy. These receptors originate from a female donor with multiple sclerosis, enrolled in a pregnancy study. Both conserved end residues are part of each CDR3. Fields, in order: V gene, clone size, D gene, J gene, CDR3 protein, CDR3 DNA. The D gene is left open where the match is weak. Expanded clones get a size class; other rows say once, few or many, or leave the size out.

v_call: TRBV9; clone_size: once; d_call: .; j_call: TRBJ2-7; cdr3_aa: CASSAAPQRPTYEQYF; cdr3_nt: TGTGCCAGCAGCGCCGCACCCCAGCGGCCAACCTACGAGCAGTACTTC
v_call: TRBV10-3; clone_size: .; d_call: .; j_call: TRBJ1-3; cdr3_aa: CAISLGGSGNTIYF; cdr3_nt: TGTGCCATCAGTCTGGGGGGGAGCGGAAACACCATATATTTT
v_call: TRBV11-3; clone_size: once; d_call: .; j_call: TRBJ2-3; cdr3_aa: CASSLRPGADTQYF; cdr3_nt: TGTGCCAGCAGCTTACGGCCAGGGGCGGATACGCAGTATTTT
v_call: TRBV21-1; clone_size: .; d_call: .; j_call: TRBJ2-7; cdr3_aa: CASSPGGTGSYEQYF; cdr3_nt: TGTGCCAGCAGTCCTGGGGGGACAGGGTCCTACGAGCAGTACTTC
v_call: TRBV7-6; clone_size: .; d_call: TRBD1; j_call: TRBJ2-7; cdr3_aa: CASSRQGTTYEQYF; cdr3_nt: TGTGCCAGCAGCCGACAGGGGACCACCTACGAGCAGTACTTC
v_call: TRBV19; clone_size: .; d_call: TRBD1; j_call: TRBJ2-7; cdr3_aa: CASSYTGTGTHEQYF; cdr3_nt: TGTGCCAGTAGTTACACCGGGACAGGGACACACGAGCAGTACTTC
v_call: TRBV7-2; clone_size: .; d_call: .; j_call: TRBJ1-2; cdr3_aa: CASSPDSAGGYTF; cdr3_nt: TGTGCCAGCAGCCCCGACAGCGCTGGGGGCTACACCTTC
v_call: TRBV11-3; clone_size: once; d_call: .; j_call: TRBJ2-7; cdr3_aa: CASSLDCMAPVSYEQYF; cdr3_nt: TGTGCCAGCAGCTTAGATTGTATGGCCCCCGTCTCCTACGAGCAGTACTTC
v_call: TRBV27; clone_size: .; d_call: TRBD1; j_call: TRBJ2-7; cdr3_aa: CASRLRRTGPYEQYF; cdr3_nt: TGTGCCAGCAGACTTCGCCGGACAGGGCCCTACGAGCAGTACTTC
v_call: TRBV5-4; clone_size: .; d_call: .; j_call: TRBJ1-1; cdr3_aa: CASSPGTGLTEAFF; cdr3_nt: TGTGCCAGCAGCCCTGGTACAGGGCTCACTGAAGCTTTCTTT
v_call: TRBV7-3; clone_size: once; d_call: .; j_call: TRBJ2-5; cdr3_aa: CASSVRDGGPETQYF; cdr3_nt: TGTGCCAGCAGCGTCCGCGACGGGGGGCCCGAGACCCAGTACTTC
v_call: TRBV2; clone_size: .; d_call: TRBD1; j_call: TRBJ2-7; cdr3_aa: CASSETGTDSYEQYF; cdr3_nt: TGTGCCAGCAGTGAAACCGGGACAGATTCCTACGAGCAGTACTTC
v_call: TRBV6-1; clone_size: .; d_call: .; j_call: TRBJ2-7; cdr3_aa: CASTLETGTSYEQYF; cdr3_nt: TGTGCCAGCACCCTTGAGACGGGTACATCCTACGAGCAGTACTTC
v_call: TRBV4-1; clone_size: .; d_call: TRBD1; j_call: TRBJ1-2; cdr3_aa: CASSPQGAGQIYGYTF; cdr3_nt: TGCGCCAGCAGCCCTCAAGGGGCGGGACAGATATATGGCTACACCTTC